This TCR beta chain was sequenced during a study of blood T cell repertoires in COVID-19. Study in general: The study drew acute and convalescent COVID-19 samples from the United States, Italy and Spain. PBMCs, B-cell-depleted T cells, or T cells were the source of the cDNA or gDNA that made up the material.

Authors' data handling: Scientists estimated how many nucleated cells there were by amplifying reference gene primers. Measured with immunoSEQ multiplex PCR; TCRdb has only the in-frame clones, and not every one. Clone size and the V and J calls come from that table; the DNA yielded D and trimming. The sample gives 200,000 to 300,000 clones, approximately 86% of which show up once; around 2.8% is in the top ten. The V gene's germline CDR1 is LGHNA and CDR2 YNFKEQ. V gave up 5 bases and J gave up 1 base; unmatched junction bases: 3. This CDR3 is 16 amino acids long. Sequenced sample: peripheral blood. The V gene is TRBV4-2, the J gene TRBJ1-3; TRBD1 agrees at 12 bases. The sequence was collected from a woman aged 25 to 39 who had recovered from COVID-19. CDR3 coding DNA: TGTGCCAGCAGCGGGACAGGGGGCGCTTCTGGAAACACCATATATTTT. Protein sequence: CASSGTGGASGNTIYF.